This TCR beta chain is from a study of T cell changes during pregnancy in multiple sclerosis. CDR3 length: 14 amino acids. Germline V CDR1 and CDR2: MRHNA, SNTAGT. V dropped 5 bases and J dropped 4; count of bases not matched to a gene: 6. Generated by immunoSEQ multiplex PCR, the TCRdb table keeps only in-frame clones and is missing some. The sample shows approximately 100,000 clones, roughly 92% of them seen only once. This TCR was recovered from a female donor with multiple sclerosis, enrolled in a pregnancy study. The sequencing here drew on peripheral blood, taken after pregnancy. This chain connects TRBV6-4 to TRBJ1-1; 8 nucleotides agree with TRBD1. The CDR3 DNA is TGTGCCAGCAGTCCGGACAGGGTTAGCACTGAAGCTTTCTTT. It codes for CASSPDRVSTEAFF.